The 6 T cell receptor beta chains in this list originate from one sample, sequenced in a study of CD8 T cells in ankylosing spondylitis. Using its own MiXCR run on the 5' RACE reads, TCRdb lists one record per CDR3 protein. The table has hundreds of thousands of distinct CDR3 sequences, under 30% seen once; the top ten hold about 6.2%. The sample was blood, either unsorted or a sorted T cell fraction (not recorded which). All receptors come from a male donor with ankylosing spondylitis or in good health (not recorded which).

This clonotype was detected ten times or more. The chain has TRBV28 and TRBJ1-2; D is unresolved. Germline V gene lookup returns CDR1 MDHEN and CDR2 SYDVKM. The V and J ends lost 2 bases and 8 bases respectively, with 18 bases between them. The CDR3 contains 15 residues. CDR3 DNA: TGTGCCAGCAGTTTACCAGAAGTAGGCGGGATCGGCTACACCTTC. Its translation: CASSLPEVGGIGYTF.

In this sample, this clonotype turned up a few times. V gene TRBV7-8 combines with J gene TRBJ2-1; 9 positions match TRBD2. The CDR3 is 15 amino acids. J was trimmed by 5 bases and V by 5 bases; bases with no gene match: 7. CDR1 SGHVS and CDR2 FQNEAQ come from the germline V gene. The CDR3 DNA is TGTGCCAGCAGCCTGCTGAGCGGGGGGAACAATGAGCAGTTCTTC. Amino acids: CASSLLSGGNNEQFF. Looking up the rest from reference TRBV7-8 and TRBJ2-1 gives the full variable domain: GAGVSQSPRYKVAKRGQDVALRCDPISGHVSLFWYQQALGQGPEFLTYFQNEAQLDKSGLPSDRFFAERPEGSVSTLKIQRTQQEDSAVYLCASSLLSGGNNEQFFGPGTRLTVL.

This clonotype was counted ten times or more. V is TRBV12-3 or TRBV12-4 and J is TRBJ2-5; D is unresolved. Trimming removed 5 bases at V and 1 base at J, with 17 bases between. The CDR3 loop spans 16 amino acids. The CDR3 here is CASSTPTTRAQETQYF. CDR3 sequence (DNA): TGTGCCAGCAGTACCCCGACAACCCGGGCCCAAGAGACCCAGTACTTC.

This clonotype was detected a few times. The chain couples TRBV10-3 to TRBJ1-1, with TRBD1 as a possible D gene (6 bases). The germline V gene has CDR1 ENHRY and CDR2 SYGVKD. V lost 7 bases, J lost 1 base, and 10 bases lay in between. The CDR3 sequence is 13 residues long. CDR3 residues: CAITRQENTEAFF. The CDR3, as DNA: TGTGCCATCACTAGACAGGAGAACACTGAAGCTTTCTTT.

The J gene is TRBJ2-7, the V gene TRBV6-5, with 8 bases that match TRBD1. Germline-derived CDR1 and CDR2 are MNHEY and SVGAGI. The CDR3 runs to 16 residues. Germline trimming cut 4 bases from V and 1 base from J; bases unmatched to any gene: 9. CDR3 amino acids: CASSLRTGPRSYEQYF. DNA for the CDR3: TGTGCCAGCAGTTTGAGGACAGGGCCGAGGTCCTACGAGCAGTACTTC.

This sequence joins TRBV11-2 and TRBJ1-3; no firm D call. From germline, CDR1 is SGHAT and CDR2 FQNNGV. The CDR3 is 17 amino acids. V lost 5 bases to trimming and J lost 0 bases, with 17 bases between them. CDR3 in DNA: TGTGCCAGCAGCCCAGCTCTGGGGTCTCGCTCTGGAAACACCATATATTTT. The encoded protein is CASSPALGSRSGNTIYF.